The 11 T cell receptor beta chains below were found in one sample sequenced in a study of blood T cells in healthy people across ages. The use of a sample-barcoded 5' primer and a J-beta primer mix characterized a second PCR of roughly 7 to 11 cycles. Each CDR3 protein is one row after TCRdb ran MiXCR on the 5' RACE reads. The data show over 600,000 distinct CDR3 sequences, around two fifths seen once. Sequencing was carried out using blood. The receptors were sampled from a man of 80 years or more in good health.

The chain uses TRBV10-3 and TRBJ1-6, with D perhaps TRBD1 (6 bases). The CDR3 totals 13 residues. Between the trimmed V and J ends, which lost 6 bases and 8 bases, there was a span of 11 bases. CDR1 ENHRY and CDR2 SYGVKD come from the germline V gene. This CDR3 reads CAIRGAGDSPLHF. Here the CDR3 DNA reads TGTGCCATCAGGGGGGCGGGTGATTCACCCCTCCACTTT.

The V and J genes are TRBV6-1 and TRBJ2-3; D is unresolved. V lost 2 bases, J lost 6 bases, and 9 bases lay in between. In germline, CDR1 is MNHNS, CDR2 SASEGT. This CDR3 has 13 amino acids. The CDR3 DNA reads TGTGCCAGCAGTGAAATCCAGGCGGATACGCAGTATTTT. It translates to CASSEIQADTQYF.

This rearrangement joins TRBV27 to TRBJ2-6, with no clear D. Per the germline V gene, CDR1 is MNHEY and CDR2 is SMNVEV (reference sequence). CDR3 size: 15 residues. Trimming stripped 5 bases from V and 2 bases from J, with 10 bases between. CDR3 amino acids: CASSPHSAGANVLTF. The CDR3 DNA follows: TGTGCCAGCAGTCCTCACAGCGCTGGGGCCAACGTCCTGACTTTC.

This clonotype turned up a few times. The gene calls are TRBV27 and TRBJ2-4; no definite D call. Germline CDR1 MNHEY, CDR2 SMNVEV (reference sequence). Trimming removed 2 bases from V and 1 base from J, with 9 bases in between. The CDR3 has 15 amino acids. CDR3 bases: TGTGCCAGCAGTTTAGCAGGTGCGGCCAAAAACATTCAGTACTTC. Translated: CASSLAGAAKNIQYF.

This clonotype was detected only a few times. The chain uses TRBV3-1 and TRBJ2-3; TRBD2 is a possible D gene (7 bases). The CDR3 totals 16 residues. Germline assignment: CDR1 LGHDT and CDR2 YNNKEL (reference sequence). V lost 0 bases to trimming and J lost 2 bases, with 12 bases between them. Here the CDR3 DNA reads TGTGCCAGCAGCCAAGAAGGGGGACTACCCACAGATACGCAGTATTTT. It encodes CASSQEGGLPTDTQYF.

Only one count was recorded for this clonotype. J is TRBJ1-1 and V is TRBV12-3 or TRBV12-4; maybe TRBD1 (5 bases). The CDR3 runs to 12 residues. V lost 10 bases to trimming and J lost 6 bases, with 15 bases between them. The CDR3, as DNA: TGTGCCATCAAACGGGGGTCCTCTGAAGCTTTCTTT. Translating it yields CAIKRGSSEAFF.

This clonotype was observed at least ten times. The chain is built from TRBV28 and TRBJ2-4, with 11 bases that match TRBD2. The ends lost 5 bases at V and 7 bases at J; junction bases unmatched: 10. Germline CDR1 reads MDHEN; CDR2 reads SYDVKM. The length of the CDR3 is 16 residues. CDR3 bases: TGTGCCAGCAGTCCGAACGTAGCGGGAGGGATGAACATTCAGTACTTC. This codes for CASSPNVAGGMNIQYF. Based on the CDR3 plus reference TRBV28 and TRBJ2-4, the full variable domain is DVKVTQSSRYLVKRTGEKVFLECVQDMDHENMFWYRQDPGLGLRLIYFSYDVKMKEKGDIPEGYSVSREKKERFSLILESASTNQTSMYLCASSPNVAGGMNIQYFGAGTRLSVL.

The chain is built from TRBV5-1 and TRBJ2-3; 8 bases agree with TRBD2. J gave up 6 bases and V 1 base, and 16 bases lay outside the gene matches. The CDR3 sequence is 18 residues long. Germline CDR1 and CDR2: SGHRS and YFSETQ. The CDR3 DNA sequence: TGCGCCAGCAGCTTGTCGGGGGGCCCCGGGACTAGGGGGGATACGCAGTATTTT. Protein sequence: CASSLSGGPGTRGDTQYF.

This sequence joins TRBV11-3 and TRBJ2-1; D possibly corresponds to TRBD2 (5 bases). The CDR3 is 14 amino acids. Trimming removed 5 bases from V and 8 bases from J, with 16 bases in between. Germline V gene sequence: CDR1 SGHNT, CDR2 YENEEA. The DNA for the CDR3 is TGTGCCAGCAGCGACCGGGCCGGAGGAGATGAGCAGTTCTTC. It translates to CASSDRAGGDEQFF.

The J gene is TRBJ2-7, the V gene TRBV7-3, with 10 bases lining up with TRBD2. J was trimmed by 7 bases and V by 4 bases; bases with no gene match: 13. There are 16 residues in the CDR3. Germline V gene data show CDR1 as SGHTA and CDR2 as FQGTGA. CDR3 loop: CASSSSGRAPYNEQYF. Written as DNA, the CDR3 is TGTGCCAGCAGCTCAAGCGGGAGGGCCCCTTACAATGAGCAGTACTTC.

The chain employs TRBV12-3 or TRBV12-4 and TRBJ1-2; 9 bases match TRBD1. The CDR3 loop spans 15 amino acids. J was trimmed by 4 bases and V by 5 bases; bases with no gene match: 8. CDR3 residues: CASSARTGDRYGYTF. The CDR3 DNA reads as TGTGCCAGCAGTGCACGGACAGGGGATCGCTATGGCTACACCTTC.